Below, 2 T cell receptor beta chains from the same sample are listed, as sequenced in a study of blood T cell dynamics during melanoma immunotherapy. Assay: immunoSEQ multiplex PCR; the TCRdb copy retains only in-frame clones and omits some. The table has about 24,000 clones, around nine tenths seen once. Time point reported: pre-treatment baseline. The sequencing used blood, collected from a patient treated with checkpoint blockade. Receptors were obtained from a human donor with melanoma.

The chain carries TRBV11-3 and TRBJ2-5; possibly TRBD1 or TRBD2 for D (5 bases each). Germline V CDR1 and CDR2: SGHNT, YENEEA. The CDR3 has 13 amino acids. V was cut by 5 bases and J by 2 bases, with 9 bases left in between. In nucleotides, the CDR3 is TGTGCCAGCAGCCGGGACCCACAAGAGACCCAGTACTTC. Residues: CASSRDPQETQYF.

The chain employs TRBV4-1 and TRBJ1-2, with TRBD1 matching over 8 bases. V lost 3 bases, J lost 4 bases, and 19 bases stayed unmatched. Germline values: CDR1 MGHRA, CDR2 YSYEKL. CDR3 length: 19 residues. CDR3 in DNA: TGCGCCAGCAGCCATCCGCTTATTACCCGGGACAGGCTTGGCTATGGCTACACCTTC. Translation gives CASSHPLITRDRLGYGYTF.